This T cell receptor (beta chain) emerged from a study of cytomegalovirus exposure and HLA in healthy donors. Study summary: A subsequent analysis stated that the 120 or so validation repertoires were run on the same platform as the approximately 700 first-cohort repertoires. General study points: Reportedly, diagnosis of cytomegalovirus status by the classifier showed high specificity and sensitivity. The study put 160 or so TCR beta chains on its list as cytomegalovirus-associated. Under in vitro conditions, three CMV-associated chains were confirmed as specific for CMV antigens.

TCRdb's table, derived via immunoSEQ multiplex PCR, lists solely in-frame clones and lacks some. Of roughly 250,000 clones in the sample, 85% to 90% were seen once. This clone occurred a few times. Its antigen remains unidentified. Other nucleotide sequences from this sample produce the same CDR3. The sequenced sample consisted of PBMCs. The sequence derives from a woman aged 18-29 years in good health and CMV-seronegative.

Here the CDR3 DNA reads TGTGCCAGCAGGGACAGTAGCAATCAGCCCCAGCATTTT. Protein sequence: CASRDSSNQPQHF. The chain uses TRBV2 and TRBJ1-5; a possible D gene is TRBD1 (6 bases). The CDR3 has 13 amino acids. Trimming removed 6 bases at V and 0 bases at J, with 6 bases between. Germline V lookup: CDR1 SNHLY, CDR2 FYNNEI.